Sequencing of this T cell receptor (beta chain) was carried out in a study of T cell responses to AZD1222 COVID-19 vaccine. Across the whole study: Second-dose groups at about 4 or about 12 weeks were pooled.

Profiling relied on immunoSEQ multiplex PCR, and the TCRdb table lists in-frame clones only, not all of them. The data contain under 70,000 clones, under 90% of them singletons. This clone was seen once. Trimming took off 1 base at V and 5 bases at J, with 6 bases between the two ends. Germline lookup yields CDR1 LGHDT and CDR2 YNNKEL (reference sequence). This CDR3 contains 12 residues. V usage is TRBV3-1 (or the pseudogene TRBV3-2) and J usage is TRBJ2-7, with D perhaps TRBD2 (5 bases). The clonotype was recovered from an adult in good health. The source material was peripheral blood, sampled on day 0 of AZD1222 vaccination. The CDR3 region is CASSQGGDEQYF. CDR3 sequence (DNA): TGTGCCAGCAGCCAAGGGGGAGACGAGCAGTACTTC.